This TCR beta chain is from a study of response to subunit inactivated influenza vaccine. MiXCR was run by TCRdb on the RT-PCR reads, yielding one entry per CDR3 protein. The sample shows about 540,000 distinct CDR3 sequences, roughly a quarter of them seen only once. V dropped 3 bases and J dropped 8 bases, with 13 bases sitting between them. Per the germline V gene, CDR1 is SQVTM and CDR2 is ANQGSEA. The CDR3 sequence is 12 residues long. This clonotype has a handful of counts. The sample also formed part of further work on T cells expressing NK-cell markers. This second study notes: UMI-tagged 5'RACE template switching yielded the TCR beta cDNA. The TCR beta repertoires originated in sorted CD3+CD56+NKG2C+, CD3+CD56+NKG2C- and CD3+CD56-NKG2C+ T cells. Sorting of alpha-beta TCR T cells alone was achieved in several experiments with an anti-gamma-delta TCR antibody. For about six donors, the dominant NKG2C+ clonotypes made up about 1.0-7.5% of their CD8+ T cells.

J is TRBJ1-2 and V is TRBV29-1; no clear D. The origin of this receptor is a man aged 45-65 years who received an inactivated influenza vaccine. The sample in question was CD4+ T cells sorted from PBMCs, obtained 11 to 12 days after vaccination. CDR3 sequence reads: CSVEDFKWGYTF. CDR3 sequence (DNA): TGCAGCGTTGAGGACTTCAAGTGGGGCTACACCTTC.